The 5 T cell receptor beta chains in this list originate from one sample, sequenced in a study of response to subunit inactivated influenza vaccine. TCRdb processed the RT-PCR reads anew with MiXCR; each CDR3 protein has one entry. There are under 550,000 distinct CDR3 sequences in the sample; roughly 7.6% occur only once, and about an eighth lies in the top ten. The sequenced sample was PBMCs from blood, obtained roughly 24 months after vaccination. The receptors derive from a man aged 45-69 years who received an inactivated influenza vaccine.

This clonotype was detected a few times. The rearrangement links TRBV5-6 to TRBJ2-7, with D possibly being TRBD1 (7 bases). Trimming took 3 bases from V and 5 from J, leaving 24 bases between them. Germline V gene lookup returns CDR1 SGHDT and CDR2 YYEEEE. The CDR3 spans 17 residues. The CDR3 region is CASSSEFRAGGLHEQYF. In nucleotides, the CDR3 is TGTGCCAGCAGCTCAGAGTTCAGGGCAGGGGGACTGCACGAGCAGTACTTC.

Only a few counts were recorded for this clonotype. V usage is TRBV25-1 and J usage is TRBJ2-7, with 8 bases fitting TRBD2. This CDR3 has 14 amino acids. Trimming removed 3 bases from V and 4 bases from J; junction bases left unmatched: 5. Germline-derived CDR1 and CDR2 are MGHDK and SYGVNS. CDR3 in amino acids: CASSDWTSSYEQYF. In DNA form, the CDR3 reads TGTGCCAGCAGTGATTGGACTAGCAGTTACGAGCAGTACTTC.

The genes are TRBV21-1 and TRBJ1-5; TRBD1 is the table's D call and was not checked against the DNA. TRBV21-1 constitutes a pseudogene. The CDR3 has 16 residues. The chain's CDR3 is CASSPSMTEKDQPQHF. CDR3 bases: TGTGCCAGCAGCCCTTCTATGACAGAAAAAGATCAGCCCCAGCATTTT.

The gene calls are TRBV7-2 and TRBJ2-1, with unresolved D. Trimming took off 3 bases at V and 1 base at J, with 13 bases between the two ends. Per germline, CDR1 SGHTA and CDR2 FQGNSA. This CDR3 contains 16 residues. CDR3 amino acids: CASSLEIRSSYNEQFF. The CDR3 DNA is TGTGCCAGCAGCTTGGAGATCAGGAGTTCCTACAATGAGCAGTTCTTC.

The chain joins TRBV11-2 to TRBJ2-1, with D maybe TRBD1 (6 bases). V lost 5 bases and J 2 bases, leaving 13 bases between the germline ends. Germline V gene data show CDR1 as SGHAT and CDR2 as FQNNGV. The CDR3 has 15 amino acids. CDR3 amino acids: CASSVGTRAYNEQFF. The CDR3 DNA sequence: TGTGCCAGCAGCGTCGGGACAAGGGCCTACAATGAGCAGTTCTTC.